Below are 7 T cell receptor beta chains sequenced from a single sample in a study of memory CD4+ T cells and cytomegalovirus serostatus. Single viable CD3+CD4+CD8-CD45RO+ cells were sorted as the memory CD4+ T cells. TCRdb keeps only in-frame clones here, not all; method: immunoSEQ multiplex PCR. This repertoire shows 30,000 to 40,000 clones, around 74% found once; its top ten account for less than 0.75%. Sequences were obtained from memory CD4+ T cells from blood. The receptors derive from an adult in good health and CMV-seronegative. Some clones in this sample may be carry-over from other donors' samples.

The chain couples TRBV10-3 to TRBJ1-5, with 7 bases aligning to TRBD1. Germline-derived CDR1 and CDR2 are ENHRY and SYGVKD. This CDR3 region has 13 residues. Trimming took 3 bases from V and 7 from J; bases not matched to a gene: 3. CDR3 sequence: CAISEEGAQPQHF. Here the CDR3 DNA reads TGTGCCATCAGTGAAGAGGGGGCCCAGCCCCAGCATTTT.

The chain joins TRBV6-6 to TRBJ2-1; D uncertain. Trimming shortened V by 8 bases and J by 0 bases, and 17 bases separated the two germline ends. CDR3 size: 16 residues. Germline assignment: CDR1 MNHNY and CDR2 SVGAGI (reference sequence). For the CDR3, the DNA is TGTGCCAGCGTTATGAGGATCAGGAGCTCCTACAATGAGCAGTTCTTC. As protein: CASVMRIRSSYNEQFF.

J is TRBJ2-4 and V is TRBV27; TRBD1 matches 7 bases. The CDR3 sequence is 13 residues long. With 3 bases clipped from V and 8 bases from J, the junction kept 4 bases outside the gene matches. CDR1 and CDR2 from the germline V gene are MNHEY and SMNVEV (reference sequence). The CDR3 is CASSLQGVDIQYF. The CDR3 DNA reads TGTGCCAGCAGTTTGCAGGGGGTGGACATTCAGTACTTC.

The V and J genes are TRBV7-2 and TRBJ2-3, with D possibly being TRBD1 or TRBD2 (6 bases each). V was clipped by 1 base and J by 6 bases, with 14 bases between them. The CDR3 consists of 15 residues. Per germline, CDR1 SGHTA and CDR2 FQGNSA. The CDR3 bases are TGTGCCAGCAGCTTAGGAGGAGGGGGGTACGATACGCAGTATTTT. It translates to CASSLGGGGYDTQYF.

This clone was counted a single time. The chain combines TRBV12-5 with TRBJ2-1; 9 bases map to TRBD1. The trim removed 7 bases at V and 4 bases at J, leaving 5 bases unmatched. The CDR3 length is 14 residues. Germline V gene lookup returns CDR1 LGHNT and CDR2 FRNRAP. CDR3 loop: CASDYGTGYNEQFF. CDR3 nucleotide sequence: TGTGCTAGTGATTACGGGACAGGGTACAATGAGCAGTTCTTC.

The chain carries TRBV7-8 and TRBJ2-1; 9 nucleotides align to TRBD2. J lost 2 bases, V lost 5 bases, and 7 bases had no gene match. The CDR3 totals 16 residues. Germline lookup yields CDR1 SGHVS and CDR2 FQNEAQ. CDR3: CASSPFAGGPYNEQFF. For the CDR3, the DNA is TGTGCCAGCAGCCCCTTCGCGGGGGGGCCCTACAATGAGCAGTTCTTC. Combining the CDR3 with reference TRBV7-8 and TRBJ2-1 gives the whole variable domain GAGVSQSPRYKVAKRGQDVALRCDPISGHVSLFWYQQALGQGPEFLTYFQNEAQLDKSGLPSDRFFAERPEGSVSTLKIQRTQQEDSAVYLCASSPFAGGPYNEQFFGPGTRLTVL.

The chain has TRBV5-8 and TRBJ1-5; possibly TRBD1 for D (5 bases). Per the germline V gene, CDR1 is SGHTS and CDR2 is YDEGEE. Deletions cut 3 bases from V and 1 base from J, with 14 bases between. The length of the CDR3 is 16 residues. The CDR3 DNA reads TGTGCCAGCAGCTCCAGCAGGGTAGCCAGCAATCAGCCCCAGCATTTT. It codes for CASSSSRVASNQPQHF.